These 24 T cell receptor beta chains were all obtained from the same sample, sequenced in a study of OX40 agonist ivuxolimab in advanced cancers. This table comes from immunoSEQ multiplex PCR, and its TCRdb copy is limited to in-frame clones, with some not included. The profile shows fewer than 65,000 clones, approximately 91% of them singletons. The sample consisted of CD4+ or CD8+ T cells sorted from blood, taken in a trial of the OX40 agonist ivuxolimab. The source of these receptors is an adult with an advanced solid tumor such as melanoma, head and neck, liver or kidney cancer.

This clone appeared a few times. CDR3 in amino acids: CATTRDWTFGEQYF. The CDR3 DNA reads as TGTGCCACAACACGCGACTGGACTTTCGGAGAGCAGTACTTC. The V call is TRBV28, the J call TRBJ2-7; the D gene is possibly TRBD2 (5 bases). CDR1 and CDR2 from the germline V gene are MDHEN and SYDVKM. The CDR3 totals 14 residues. V lost 10 bases and J lost 7, with 23 bases in between.

The chain has TRBV28 and TRBJ2-5, with D perhaps matching TRBD1 or TRBD2 (5 bases each). The germline V gene encodes CDR1 MDHEN and CDR2 SYDVKM. Trimming shortened V by 0 bases and J by 6 bases, and 5 bases separated the two germline ends. The CDR3 totals 12 residues. CDR3 sequence: CASSLWGQTQYF. The DNA of the CDR3 is TGTGCCAGCAGTTTATGGGGACAGACCCAGTACTTC. Full variable domain (outside the CDR3, taken from reference TRBV28 and TRBJ2-5): DVKVTQSSRYLVKRTGEKVFLECVQDMDHENMFWYRQDPGLGLRLIYFSYDVKMKEKGDIPEGYSVSREKKERFSLILESASTNQTSMYLCASSLWGQTQYFGPGTRLLVL.

J is TRBJ2-7 and V is TRBV29-1; 11 nucleotides line up with TRBD1. CDR1 is SQVTM and CDR2 is ANQGSEA in the germline V gene. The CDR3 contains 11 residues. J lost 6 bases, V lost 7 bases, and 2 bases had no gene match. The CDR3 bases are TGCAGCGGGGGGACAGGGGGCGAGCAGTACTTC. Residues: CSGGTGGEQYF.

This rearrangement joins TRBV29-1 to TRBJ2-2; the match to TRBD1 covers 11 bases. The germline CDR1 and CDR2 sequences are SQVTM and ANQGSEA. V dropped 4 bases and J dropped 6; count of bases not matched to a gene: 10. The CDR3 spans 16 residues. The CDR3 nucleotides read TGCAGCGTTGTATCGGGCCGGGACAGGGGGTCCGGGGAGCTGTTTTTT. Translated: CSVVSGRDRGSGELFF.

The chain recombines TRBV28 with TRBJ1-4; D is ambiguous. With 6 bases removed from V and 5 bases from J, the gap between germline ends came to 13 bases. Germline assignment: CDR1 MDHEN and CDR2 SYDVKM. CDR3 size: 14 residues. DNA of the CDR3: TGTGCCAGCAGAAGTTGGCGGAAAAATGAAAAACTGTTTTTT. Translating gives CASRSWRKNEKLFF.

The J gene is TRBJ1-5, the V gene TRBV7-9; D is unclear. The CDR3 length is 13 residues. The germline V and J ends were trimmed by 1 base and 6 bases, with 7 bases remaining between them. The germline V gene encodes CDR1 SEHNR and CDR2 FQNEAQ (reference sequence). The CDR3 DNA follows: TGTGCCAGCAGCTTAGATTGGGCTCAGCCCCAGCATTTT. Translation gives CASSLDWAQPQHF.

This clone was counted a single time. This chain joins TRBV5-1 and TRBJ2-3, with 7 bases that match TRBD2. Germline trimming cut 0 bases from V and 0 bases from J; bases unmatched to any gene: 10. The length of the CDR3 is 18 residues. Germline CDR1 is SGHRS and CDR2 is YFSETQ. The CDR3 loop is CASSLGLVGAGSTDTQYF. CDR3 nucleotides: TGCGCCAGCAGCTTGGGTTTAGTTGGAGCGGGAAGCACAGATACGCAGTATTTT.

The gene calls are TRBV5-1 and TRBJ2-3, with 11 bases identical to TRBD1. The CDR3 runs 16 residues. Germline V gene sequence: CDR1 SGHRS, CDR2 YFSETQ. V was clipped by 4 bases and J by 0 bases; unmatched bases: 4. The CDR3, as DNA: TGCGCCAGCAGCACCGGGACAGGGGGTAGCACAGATACGCAGTATTTT. Amino acids: CASSTGTGGSTDTQYF.

The rearrangement joins TRBV21-1 to TRBJ1-6. TRBV21-1 is tagged as a pseudogene. This CDR3 is 15 amino acids long. CDR3 in DNA: TGTGCCAGCAGCATGTCGTTCTCCAGACCTTCACCCCTCCACTTT. It yields the protein CASSMSFSRPSPLHF.

The chain uses TRBV18 and TRBJ1-1; D ambiguous. The CDR3 loop spans 15 amino acids. V lost 2 bases and J lost 1, with 11 bases in between. Germline CDR1 is KGHSH and CDR2 is LQKENI. CDR3 bases: TGTGCCAGCTCACCAAAGTTGAAGGAGAACACTGAAGCTTTCTTT. As protein: CASSPKLKENTEAFF.

This clone was seen just once. The chain couples TRBV4-1 to TRBJ2-2; D is perhaps TRBD2 (7 bases). CDR3 length: 15 amino acids. Trimming removed 5 bases from V and 0 bases from J, with 10 bases in between. The germline gives CDR1 MGHRA, CDR2 YSYEKL. CDR3 sequence (DNA): TGCGCCAGCAGCAGGGAGGGGGCGAACACCGGGGAGCTGTTTTTT. Translating gives CASSREGANTGELFF.

This chain uses TRBV18 with TRBJ2-7, with 7 positions matching TRBD1. CDR1 is KGHSH and CDR2 is LQKENI in the germline V gene. The V and J ends lost 3 bases and 5 bases, in that order; junction bases with no gene match: 13. The CDR3 is made up of 16 amino acids. CDR3 sequence: CASSPRHRQGGDEQYF. The DNA of the CDR3 is TGTGCCAGCTCACCCAGACACAGACAGGGTGGAGACGAGCAGTACTTC.

The gene calls are TRBV6-1 and TRBJ1-2, with 7 bases lining up with TRBD1. The CDR3 totals 15 residues. V was clipped by 6 bases and J by 3 bases; unmatched bases: 10. Germline CDR1 is MNHNS and CDR2 is SASEGT. The CDR3 protein is CASSLGGTADYGYTF. In DNA form, the CDR3 reads TGTGCCAGCAGCCTGGGGGGGACAGCGGACTATGGCTACACCTTC.

The chain carries TRBV5-1 and TRBJ2-5, with 8 positions matching TRBD2. This CDR3 region has 16 residues. The trim removed 4 bases at V and 2 bases at J, leaving 10 bases unmatched. CDR1 SGHRS and CDR2 YFSETQ come from the germline V gene. In nucleotides, the CDR3 is TGCGCCAGCAGCCCCCGGGGGGGGGTAGTTCAAGAGACCCAGTACTTC. As protein: CASSPRGGVVQETQYF. Filled out from reference TRBV5-1 and TRBJ2-5, the complete variable domain reads KAGVTQTPRYLIKTRGQQVTLSCSPISGHRSVSWYQQTPGQGLQFLFEYFSETQRNKGNFPGRFSGRQFSNSRSEMNVSTLELGDSALYLCASSPRGGVVQETQYFGPGTRLLVL.

This clone has just one count. This chain links TRBV30 with TRBJ2-5, with 9 positions matching TRBD2. Germline lookup yields CDR1 GTSNPN and CDR2 SVGIG (reference sequence). The length of the CDR3 is 13 residues. The ends lost 6 bases at V and 7 bases at J; junction bases unmatched: 9. CDR3 protein: CACLRTSAPTQYF. The CDR3, as DNA: TGTGCCTGTCTAAGGACTAGCGCCCCGACCCAGTACTTC.

The rearrangement links TRBV4-1 to TRBJ2-2, with D perhaps TRBD2 (5 bases). The V and J ends lost 3 bases and 5 bases respectively, with 10 bases between them. Looked up from germline, CDR1 is MGHRA and CDR2 is YSYEKL. This CDR3 is 14 amino acids long. The CDR3 bases are TGCGCCAGCAGCCAGGTGGGCGGGACCGGGGAGCTGTTTTTT. Its protein product is CASSQVGGTGELFF.

The V and J genes are TRBV21-1 and TRBJ2-5; the D call in the table, TRBD2, was not verified against the DNA. TRBV21-1 counts as a pseudogene. The CDR3 has 14 residues. The CDR3 DNA reads TGTGCCAGCAGCACTCTCGGGAGGGGAGAGACCCAGTACTTC. Protein: CASSTLGRGETQYF.

This chain connects TRBV19 to TRBJ1-2; a weak D match, TRBD1 (5 bases). Germline lookup yields CDR1 LNHDA and CDR2 SQIVND (reference sequence). The CDR3 has 12 amino acids. V lost 10 bases to trimming and J lost 8 bases, with 17 bases between them. This CDR3 is CATMEGPGGYTF. The DNA of the CDR3 is TGTGCCACGATGGAGGGACCCGGGGGCTACACCTTC.

The rearrangement links TRBV7-6 to TRBJ1-1; tentative D call: TRBD1 (6 bases). The germline V gene has CDR1 SGHVS and CDR2 FNYEAQ. This CDR3 contains 14 residues. V was trimmed by 5 bases and J by 6 bases, leaving 16 bases between them. CDR3: CASSAQLTGAEAFF. CDR3 bases: TGTGCCAGCAGCGCTCAACTGACAGGAGCTGAAGCTTTCTTT.

The chain combines TRBV5-1 with TRBJ2-7; 8 bases align to TRBD1. From germline, CDR1 is SGHRS and CDR2 YFSETQ. V was pared by 0 bases and J by 3 bases, with 5 bases of the junction left unmatched. CDR3 length: 15 residues. The CDR3 DNA reads TGCGCCAGCAGCTTGGAGGCAGGGGGCGTCTACGAGCAGTACTTC. It codes for CASSLEAGGVYEQYF.

V is TRBV11-2 and J is TRBJ1-2; D ambiguous. This CDR3 region has 15 residues. Germline V gene sequence: CDR1 SGHAT, CDR2 FQNNGV. Trimming pared 5 bases from V and 4 bases from J, leaving 17 bases between. CDR3 bases: TGTGCCAGCAGCGTGGGCCCGGGCAGCTCCTATGGCTACACCTTC. The encoded protein is CASSVGPGSSYGYTF.

The CDR3 here is CASSLAAPYEQYF. CDR3 coding DNA: TGTGCCAGCAGCTTGGCGGCACCCTACGAGCAGTACTTC. The rearrangement joins TRBV5-4 to TRBJ2-7; D call uncertain. CDR3 size: 13 residues. Per germline, CDR1 SGHNT and CDR2 YYREEE (reference sequence). The ends were cut back, 0 bases at V and 2 bases at J, with 6 bases in the middle.

The J gene is TRBJ2-5, the V gene TRBV6-5; D is uncertain. The CDR3 length is 16 residues. V lost 2 bases to trimming and J lost 5 bases, with 18 bases between them. CDR1 MNHEY and CDR2 SVGAGI come from the germline V gene. Here the CDR3 DNA reads TGTGCCAGCAGTTACGGCGCCTCGGCCGTGAGGGAGACCCAGTACTTC. Protein product: CASSYGASAVRETQYF.

The chain is built from TRBV27 and TRBJ1-1, with 9 bases identical to TRBD1. There are 15 residues in the CDR3. The trim removed 6 bases at V and 3 bases at J, leaving 8 bases unmatched. The germline CDR1 and CDR2 sequences are MNHEY and SMNVEV (reference sequence). CDR3 bases: TGTGCCAGCAGGGGGGCGGGACAGGGCTACACTGAAGCTTTCTTT. This gives the protein CASRGAGQGYTEAFF.